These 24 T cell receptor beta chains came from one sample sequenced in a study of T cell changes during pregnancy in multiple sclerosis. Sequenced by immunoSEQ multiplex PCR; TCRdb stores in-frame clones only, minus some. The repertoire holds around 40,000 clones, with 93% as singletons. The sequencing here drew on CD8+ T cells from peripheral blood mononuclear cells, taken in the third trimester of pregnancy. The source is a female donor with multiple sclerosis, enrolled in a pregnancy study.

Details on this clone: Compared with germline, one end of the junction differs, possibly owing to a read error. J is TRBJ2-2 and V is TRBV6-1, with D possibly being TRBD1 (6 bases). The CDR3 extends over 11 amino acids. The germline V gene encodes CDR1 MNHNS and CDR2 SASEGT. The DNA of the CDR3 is TGTCCCAGGGGCCCCACCGGGGAGCTGTTTTTT. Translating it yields CPRGPTGELFF.

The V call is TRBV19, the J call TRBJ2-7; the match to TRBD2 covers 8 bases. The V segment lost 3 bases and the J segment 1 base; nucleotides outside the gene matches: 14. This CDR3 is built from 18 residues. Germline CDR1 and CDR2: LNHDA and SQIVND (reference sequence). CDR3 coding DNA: TGTGCCAGTAGTATGGTGACCGCGGGGGGCCACTTGTCCTACGAGCAGTACTTC. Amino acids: CASSMVTAGGHLSYEQYF. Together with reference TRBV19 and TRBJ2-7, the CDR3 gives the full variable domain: DGGITQSPKYLFRKEGQNVTLSCEQNLNHDAMYWYRQDPGQGLRLIYYSQIVNDFQKGDIAEGYSVSREKKESFPLTVTSAQKNPTAFYLCASSMVTAGGHLSYEQYFGPGTRLTVT.

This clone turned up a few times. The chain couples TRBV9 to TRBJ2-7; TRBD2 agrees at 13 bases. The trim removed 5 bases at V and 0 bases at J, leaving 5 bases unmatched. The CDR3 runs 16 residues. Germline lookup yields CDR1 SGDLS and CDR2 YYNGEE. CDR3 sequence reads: CASSGTSGAASYEQYF. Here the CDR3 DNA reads TGTGCCAGCAGTGGGACTAGCGGGGCCGCCTCCTACGAGCAGTACTTC.

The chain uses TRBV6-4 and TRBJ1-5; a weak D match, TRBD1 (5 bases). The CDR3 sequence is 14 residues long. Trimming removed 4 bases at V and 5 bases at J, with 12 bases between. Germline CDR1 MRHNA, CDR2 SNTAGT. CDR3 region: CASSGGVPDQPQHF. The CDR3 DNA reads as TGTGCCAGCAGTGGGGGCGTCCCGGATCAGCCCCAGCATTTT.

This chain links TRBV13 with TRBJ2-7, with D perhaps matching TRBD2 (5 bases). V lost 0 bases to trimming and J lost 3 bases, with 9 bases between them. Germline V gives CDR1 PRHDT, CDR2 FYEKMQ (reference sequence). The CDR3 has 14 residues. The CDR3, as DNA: TGTGCCAGCAGCTTAGGGCGGGCAATCTACGAGCAGTACTTC. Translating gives CASSLGRAIYEQYF. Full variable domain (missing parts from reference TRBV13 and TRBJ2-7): AAGVIQSPRHLIKEKRETATLKCYPIPRHDTVYWYQQGPGQDPQFLISFYEKMQSDKGSIPDRFSAQQFSDYHSELNMSSLELGDSALYFCASSLGRAIYEQYFGPGTRLTVT.

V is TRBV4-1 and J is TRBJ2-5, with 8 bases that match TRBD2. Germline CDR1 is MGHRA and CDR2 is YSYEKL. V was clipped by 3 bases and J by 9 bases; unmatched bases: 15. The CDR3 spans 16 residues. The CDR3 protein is CASSHPSGGNQGAQYF. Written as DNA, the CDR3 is TGCGCCAGCAGCCACCCCTCGGGGGGGAACCAAGGGGCCCAGTACTTC.

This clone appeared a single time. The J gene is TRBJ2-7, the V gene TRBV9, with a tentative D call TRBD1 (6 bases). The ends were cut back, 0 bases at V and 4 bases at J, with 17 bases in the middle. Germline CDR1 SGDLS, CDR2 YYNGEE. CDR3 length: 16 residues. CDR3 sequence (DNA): TGTGCCAGCAGCGTAGGTGTGACAGGCCTAGGTTACGAGCAGTACTTC. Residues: CASSVGVTGLGYEQYF.

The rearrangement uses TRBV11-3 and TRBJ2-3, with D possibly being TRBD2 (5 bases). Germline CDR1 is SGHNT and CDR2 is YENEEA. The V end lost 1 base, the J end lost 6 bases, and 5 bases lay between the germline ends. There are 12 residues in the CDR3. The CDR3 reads CASSLGGDTQYF. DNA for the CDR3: TGTGCCAGCAGCTTAGGCGGGGATACGCAGTATTTT. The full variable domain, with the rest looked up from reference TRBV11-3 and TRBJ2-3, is EAGVVQSPRYKIIEKKQPVAFWCNPISGHNTLYWYLQNLGQGPELLIRYENEEAVDDSQLPKDRFSAERLKGVDSTLKIQPAELGDSAVYLCASSLGGDTQYFGPGTRLTVL.

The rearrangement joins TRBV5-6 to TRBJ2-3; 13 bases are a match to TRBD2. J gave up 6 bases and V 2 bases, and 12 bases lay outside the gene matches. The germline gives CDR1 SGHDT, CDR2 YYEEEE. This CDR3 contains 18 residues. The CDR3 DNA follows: TGTGCCAGCAGCTTAAGACTAGCGGGGGGTTATGTGGGGGATACGCAGTATTTT. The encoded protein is CASSLRLAGGYVGDTQYF. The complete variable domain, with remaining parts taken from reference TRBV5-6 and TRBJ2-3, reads DAGVTQSPTHLIKTRGQQVTLRCSPKSGHDTVSWYQQALGQGPQFIFQYYEEEERQRGNFPDRFSGHQFPNYSSELNVNALLLGDSALYLCASSLRLAGGYVGDTQYFGPGTRLTVL.

CDR3 region: CASSSSRGLGETQYF. As DNA, the CDR3 is TGTGCCAGCAGCTCATCACGGGGGTTAGGGGAGACCCAGTACTTC. The chain joins TRBV13 to TRBJ2-5, with D tentatively TRBD2 (6 bases). The CDR3 length is 15 residues. V gave up 4 bases and J gave up 5 bases, with 17 bases separating them. The V gene's germline CDR1 is PRHDT and CDR2 FYEKMQ (reference sequence).

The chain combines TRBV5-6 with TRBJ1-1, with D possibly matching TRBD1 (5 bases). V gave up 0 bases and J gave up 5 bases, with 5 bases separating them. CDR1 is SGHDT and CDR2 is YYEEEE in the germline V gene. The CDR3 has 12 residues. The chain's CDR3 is CASSLGQTEAFF. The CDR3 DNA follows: TGTGCCAGCAGCTTGGGACAGACTGAAGCTTTCTTT.

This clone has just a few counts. For the CDR3, the DNA is TGTGCCAGTAGTAAGGACAGGGCCGATGAGCAGTTCTTC. It is translated as CASSKDRADEQFF. The rearrangement uses TRBV19 and TRBJ2-1, with 8 nucleotides matching TRBD1. V lost 4 bases to trimming and J lost 8 bases; unmatched junction nucleotides: 4. The CDR3 totals 13 residues. Germline V gene sequence: CDR1 LNHDA, CDR2 SQIVND (reference sequence). Full variable domain (missing parts from reference TRBV19 and TRBJ2-1): DGGITQSPKYLFRKEGQNVTLSCEQNLNHDAMYWYRQDPGQGLRLIYYSQIVNDFQKGDIAEGYSVSREKKESFPLTVTSAQKNPTAFYLCASSKDRADEQFFGPGTRLTVL.

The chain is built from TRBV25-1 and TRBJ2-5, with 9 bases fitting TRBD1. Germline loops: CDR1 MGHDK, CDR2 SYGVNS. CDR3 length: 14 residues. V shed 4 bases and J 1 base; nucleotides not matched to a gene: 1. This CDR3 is CASSAGQGQETQYF. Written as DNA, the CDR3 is TGTGCCAGCAGTGCGGGACAGGGCCAAGAGACCCAGTACTTC.

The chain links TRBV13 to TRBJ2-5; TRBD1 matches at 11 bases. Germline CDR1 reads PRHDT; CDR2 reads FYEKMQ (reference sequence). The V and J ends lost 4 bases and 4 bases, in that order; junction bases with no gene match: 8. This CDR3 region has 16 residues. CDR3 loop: CASSSAGTGGLETQYF. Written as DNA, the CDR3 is TGTGCCAGCAGCTCTGCCGGGACAGGGGGATTAGAGACCCAGTACTTC.

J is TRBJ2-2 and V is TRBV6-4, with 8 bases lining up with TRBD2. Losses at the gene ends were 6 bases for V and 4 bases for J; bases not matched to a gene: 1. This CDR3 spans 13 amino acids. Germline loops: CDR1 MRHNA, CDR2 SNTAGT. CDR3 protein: CASSGTSTGELFF. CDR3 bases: TGTGCCAGCAGCGGGACTAGCACCGGGGAGCTGTTTTTT.

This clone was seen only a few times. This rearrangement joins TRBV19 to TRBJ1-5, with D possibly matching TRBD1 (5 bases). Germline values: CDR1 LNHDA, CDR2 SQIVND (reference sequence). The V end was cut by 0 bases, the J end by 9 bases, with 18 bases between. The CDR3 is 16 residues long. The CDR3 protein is CASSIDGTAFLRPQHF. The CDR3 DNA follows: TGTGCCAGTAGTATAGACGGGACTGCCTTCCTGCGGCCCCAGCATTTT.

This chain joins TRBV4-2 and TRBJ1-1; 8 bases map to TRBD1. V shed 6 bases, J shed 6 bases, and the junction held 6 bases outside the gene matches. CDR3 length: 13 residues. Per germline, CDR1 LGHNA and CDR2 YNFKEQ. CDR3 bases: TGTGCCAGCAGAGAGGGACAGGCCTCTGAAGCTTTCTTT. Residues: CASREGQASEAFF.

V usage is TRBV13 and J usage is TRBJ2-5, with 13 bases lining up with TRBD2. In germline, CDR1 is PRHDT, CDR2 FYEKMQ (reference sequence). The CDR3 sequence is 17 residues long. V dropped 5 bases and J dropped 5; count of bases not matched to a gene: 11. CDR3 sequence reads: CASSLGTSGVPGETQYF. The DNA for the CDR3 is TGTGCCAGCAGCCTCGGGACTAGCGGGGTTCCGGGGGAGACCCAGTACTTC.

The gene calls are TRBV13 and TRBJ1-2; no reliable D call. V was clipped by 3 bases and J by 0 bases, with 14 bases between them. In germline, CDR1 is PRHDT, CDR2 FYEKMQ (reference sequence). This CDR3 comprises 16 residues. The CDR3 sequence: CASSFAEAIANYGYTF. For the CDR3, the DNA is TGTGCCAGCAGCTTTGCTGAGGCGATAGCTAACTATGGCTACACCTTC. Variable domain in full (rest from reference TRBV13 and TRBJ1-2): AAGVIQSPRHLIKEKRETATLKCYPIPRHDTVYWYQQGPGQDPQFLISFYEKMQSDKGSIPDRFSAQQFSDYHSELNMSSLELGDSALYFCASSFAEAIANYGYTFGSGTRLTVV.

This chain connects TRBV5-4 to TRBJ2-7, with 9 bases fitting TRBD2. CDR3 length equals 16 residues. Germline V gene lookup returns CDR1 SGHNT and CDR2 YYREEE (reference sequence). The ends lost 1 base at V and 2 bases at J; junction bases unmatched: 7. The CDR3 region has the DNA TGTGCCAGCAGCTTGTCGACGGGACTAGCCCCCTACGAGCAGTACTTC. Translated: CASSLSTGLAPYEQYF.

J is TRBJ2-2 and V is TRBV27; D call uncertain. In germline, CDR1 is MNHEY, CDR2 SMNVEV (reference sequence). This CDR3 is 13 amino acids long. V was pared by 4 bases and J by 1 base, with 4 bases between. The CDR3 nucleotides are TGTGCCAGCAGTTCGAGGAACACCGGGGAGCTGTTTTTT. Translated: CASSSRNTGELFF.

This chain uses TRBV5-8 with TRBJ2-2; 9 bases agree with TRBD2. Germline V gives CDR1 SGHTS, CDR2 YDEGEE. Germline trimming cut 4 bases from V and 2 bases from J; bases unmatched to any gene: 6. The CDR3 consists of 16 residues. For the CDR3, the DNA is TGTGCCAGCAGCGCATTAGCGGGGGAAAACACCGGGGAGCTGTTTTTT. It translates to CASSALAGENTGELFF. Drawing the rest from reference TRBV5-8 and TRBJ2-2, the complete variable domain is EAGVTQSPTHLIKTRGQQATLRCSPISGHTSVYWYQQALGLGLQFLLWYDEGEERNRGNFPPRFSGRQFPNYSSELNVNALELEDSALYLCASSALAGENTGELFFGEGSRLTVL.

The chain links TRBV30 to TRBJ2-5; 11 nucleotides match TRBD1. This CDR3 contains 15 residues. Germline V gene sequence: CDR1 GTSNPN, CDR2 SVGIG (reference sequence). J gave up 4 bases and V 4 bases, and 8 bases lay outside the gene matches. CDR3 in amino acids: CAWTRTGGRGETQYF. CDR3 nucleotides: TGTGCCTGGACTAGGACAGGGGGCAGGGGAGAGACCCAGTACTTC.

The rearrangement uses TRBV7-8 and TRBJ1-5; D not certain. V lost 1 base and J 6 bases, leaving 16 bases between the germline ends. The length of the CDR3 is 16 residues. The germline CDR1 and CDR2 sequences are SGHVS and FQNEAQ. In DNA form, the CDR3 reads TGTGCCAGCAGCTTAGTGGAGGGTTTGGGTGCTCAGCCCCAGCATTTT. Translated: CASSLVEGLGAQPQHF.